The rows below give T cell receptor beta chains drawn from one sample of a study of T cells after yellow fever vaccination. TCRdb re-called the 5' RACE reads through MiXCR, storing one row per CDR3 protein. The table includes 100,000 to 150,000 distinct CDR3 sequences, around 7.2% detected once. Sample: CD4+ T cells sorted from PBMCs, taken about 49 days after the first yellow fever vaccination. The receptors derive from a man between 18 and 29 years old who received the YFV17D yellow fever vaccine. Each CDR3 is given with its conserved first and last residue. The order of the fields is CDR3 length, clone size, D gene, J gene, V gene, CDR3 protein, CDR3 DNA. A D gene is named only where the DNA matches it firmly. Each size is how often the clone was seen (once, few, many) or a class if it is expanded.

>15|many|TRBD1|TRBJ2-5|TRBV6-5
CASSYAGTGAETQYF
TGTGCCAGCAGTTATGCCGGGACAGGGGCGGAGACCCAGTACTTC
>17|many|TRBD2|TRBJ2-1|TRBV5-1
CASRIRVRGGSYNEQFF
TGCGCCAGCAGGATTCGGGTGCGGGGGGGGTCCTACAATGAGCAGTTCTTC
>14|many|-|TRBJ2-7|TRBV6-2/TRBV6-3
CASSYSVGGYEQYF
TGTGCCAGCAGTTATAGCGTCGGGGGATACGAGCAGTACTTC
>15|many|TRBD2|TRBJ2-3|TRBV7-2
CASSFRSSGPDTQYF
TGTGCCAGCAGCTTTCGCTCTAGCGGGCCAGATACGCAGTATTTT
>15|few|TRBD1|TRBJ1-6|TRBV20-1
CSARARDRANSPLHF
TGCAGTGCTAGAGCCCGGGACAGGGCAAATTCACCCCTCCACTTT
>15|many|-|TRBJ2-3|TRBV5-4
CASSHDNSGLDTQYF
TGTGCCAGCAGCCACGACAATAGCGGTCTAGATACGCAGTATTTT
>13|many|-|TRBJ1-5|TRBV12-3/TRBV12-4
CASSFNLEQPQHF
TGTGCCAGCAGTTTTAACCTCGAGCAGCCCCAGCATTTT
>14|many|-|TRBJ1-3|TRBV9
CASSVFGLGNTIYF
TGTGCCAGCAGCGTCTTCGGGCTCGGAAACACCATATATTTT
>14|many|-|TRBJ1-2|TRBV6-5
CASSYSATADGYTF
TGTGCCAGCAGTTACTCCGCGACAGCCGACGGCTACACCTTC
>17|many|TRBD1|TRBJ1-1|TRBV7-6
CASSLGLRDRGRTEAFF
TGTGCCAGCAGCTTAGGGCTCCGGGACAGGGGGCGAACTGAAGCTTTCTTT
>17|many|TRBD1|TRBJ2-5|TRBV27
CASSTRGDRAYQETQYF
TGTGCCAGCAGTACCCGGGGGGACAGGGCGTACCAAGAGACCCAGTACTTC
>11|many|-|TRBJ2-1|TRBV7-2
CASSFMSEQFF
TGTGCCAGCAGCTTTATGAGTGAGCAGTTCTTC
>12|many|-|TRBJ1-2|TRBV7-9
CASSLLWNGYTF
TGTGCCAGCAGCTTATTGTGGAACGGCTACACCTTC
>13|many|-|TRBJ1-6|TRBV12-3/TRBV12-4
CASSQKYNSPLHF
TGTGCCAGCAGTCAAAAATATAATTCACCCCTCCACTTT
>15|few|TRBD2|TRBJ2-7|TRBV3-1
CASSQRGAYTYEQYF
TGTGCCAGCAGCCAGCGGGGGGCCTATACCTACGAGCAGTACTTC
>14|many|-|TRBJ2-2|TRBV6-4
CASSEVGRTGELFF
TGTGCCAGCAGTGAAGTGGGGCGAACCGGGGAGCTGTTTTTT
>11|many|-|TRBJ2-7|TRBV3-1
CASSQYYEQYF
TGTGCCAGCAGCCAGTATTACGAGCAGTACTTC
>14|many|-|TRBJ2-3|TRBV29-1
CGGRRGVGTDTQYF
TGCGGCGGCCGCAGGGGCGTTGGAACAGATACGCAGTATTTT
>11|many|-|TRBJ1-2|TRBV12-3/TRBV12-4
CASSDGGGYTF
TGTGCCAGCAGTGACGGAGGCGGCTACACCTTC
>12|few|-|TRBJ2-3|TRBV18
CASSPGVDTQYF
TGTGCCAGCTCACCCGGGGTGGATACGCAGTATTTT